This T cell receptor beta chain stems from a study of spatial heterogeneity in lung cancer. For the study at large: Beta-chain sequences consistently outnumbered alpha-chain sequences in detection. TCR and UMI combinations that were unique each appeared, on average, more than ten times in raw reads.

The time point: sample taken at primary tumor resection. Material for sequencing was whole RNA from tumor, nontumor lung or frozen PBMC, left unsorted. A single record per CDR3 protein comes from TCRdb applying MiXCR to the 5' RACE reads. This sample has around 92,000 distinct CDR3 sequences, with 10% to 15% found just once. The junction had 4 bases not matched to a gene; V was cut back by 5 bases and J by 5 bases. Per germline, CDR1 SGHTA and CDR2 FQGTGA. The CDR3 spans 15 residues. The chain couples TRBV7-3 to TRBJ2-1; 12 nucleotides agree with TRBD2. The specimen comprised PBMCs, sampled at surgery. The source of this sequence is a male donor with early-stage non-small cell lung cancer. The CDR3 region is CASSQGLAGNNEQFF. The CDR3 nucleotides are TGTGCCAGCAGCCAAGGACTAGCGGGGAACAATGAGCAGTTCTTC.